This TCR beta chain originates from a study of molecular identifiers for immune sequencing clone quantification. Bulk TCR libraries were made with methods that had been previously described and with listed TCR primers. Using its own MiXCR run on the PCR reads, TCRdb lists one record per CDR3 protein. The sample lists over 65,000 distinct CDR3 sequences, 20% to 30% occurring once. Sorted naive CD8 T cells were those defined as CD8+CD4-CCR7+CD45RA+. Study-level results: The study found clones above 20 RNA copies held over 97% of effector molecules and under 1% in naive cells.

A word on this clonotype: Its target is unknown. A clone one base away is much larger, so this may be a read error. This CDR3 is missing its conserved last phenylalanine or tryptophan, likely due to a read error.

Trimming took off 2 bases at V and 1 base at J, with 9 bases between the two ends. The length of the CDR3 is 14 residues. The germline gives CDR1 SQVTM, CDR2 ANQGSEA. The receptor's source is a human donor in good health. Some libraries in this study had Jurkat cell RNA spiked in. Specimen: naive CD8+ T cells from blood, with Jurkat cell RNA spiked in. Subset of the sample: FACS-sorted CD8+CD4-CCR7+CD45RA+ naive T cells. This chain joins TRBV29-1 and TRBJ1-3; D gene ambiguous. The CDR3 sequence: CSVEFLGSGNTIYL. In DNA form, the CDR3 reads TGCAGCGTTGAATTTCTTGGGTCTGGAAACACCATATATCTT.